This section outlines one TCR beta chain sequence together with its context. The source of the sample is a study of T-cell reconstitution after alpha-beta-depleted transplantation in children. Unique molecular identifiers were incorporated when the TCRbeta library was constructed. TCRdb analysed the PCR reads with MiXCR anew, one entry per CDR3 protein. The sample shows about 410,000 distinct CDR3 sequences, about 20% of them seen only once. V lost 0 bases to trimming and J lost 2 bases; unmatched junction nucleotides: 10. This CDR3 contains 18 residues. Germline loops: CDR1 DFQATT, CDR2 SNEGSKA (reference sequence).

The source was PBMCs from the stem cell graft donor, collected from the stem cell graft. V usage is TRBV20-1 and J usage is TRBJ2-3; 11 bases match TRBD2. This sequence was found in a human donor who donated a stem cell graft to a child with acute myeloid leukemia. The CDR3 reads CSARDFASGRPNTDTQYF. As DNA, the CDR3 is TGCAGTGCTAGAGATTTTGCTAGCGGGAGGCCGAACACAGATACGCAGTATTTT.